The next 5 T cell receptor beta chains were all read from a single sample in a study of immune cell composition in non-small cell lung cancer. The repertoire was sequenced with immunoSEQ multiplex PCR; TCRdb's copy has only in-frame clones and lacks some. The table lists about 3,000 clones, 60% to 85% of them singletons, with 7.3% in the top ten. The sequenced sample consisted of lung tumor tissue. The receptors come from a human donor with non-small cell lung cancer.

The rearrangement links TRBV11-1 to TRBJ2-5; 8 nucleotides align to TRBD2. CDR1 and CDR2 (germline): SGHAT, FQDESV (reference sequence). V was pared by 0 bases and J by 5 bases, with 2 bases of the junction left unmatched. The CDR3 loop spans 14 amino acids. The CDR3 coding sequence is TGTGCCAGCAGCTTAGCAGCGGGAGCGGAGACCCAGTACTTC. Translated, it gives CASSLAAGAETQYF. Combining the CDR3 with reference TRBV11-1 and TRBJ2-5 gives the whole variable domain EAEVAQSPRYKITEKSQAVAFWCDPISGHATLYWYRQILGQGPELLVQFQDESVVDDSQLPKDRFSAERLKGVDSTLKIQPAELGDSAMYLCASSLAAGAETQYFGPGTRLLVL.

The count of this clone is one. DNA of the CDR3: TGTGCCAGCAGTCCCACCGGGAGACAAGAGACCCAGTACTTC. The encoded protein is CASSPTGRQETQYF. The rearrangement joins TRBV5-4 to TRBJ2-5; tentative D call: TRBD2 (6 bases). The CDR3 totals 14 residues. The ends were cut back, 5 bases at V and 2 bases at J, with 13 bases in the middle. The germline V gene encodes CDR1 SGHNT and CDR2 YYREEE (reference sequence).

The rearrangement uses TRBV10-3 and TRBJ2-1; tentatively, D is TRBD2 (6 bases). The V and J ends lost 4 bases and 8 bases respectively, with 6 bases between them. This CDR3 is 11 amino acids long. Per germline, CDR1 ENHRY and CDR2 SYGVKD. The CDR3: CAISGGDEQFF. CDR3 in DNA: TGTGCCATCAGTGGGGGGGATGAGCAGTTCTTC.

This chain uses TRBV11-3 with TRBJ1-1; 8 bases match TRBD1. Germline loops: CDR1 SGHNT, CDR2 YENEEA. Losses at the gene ends were 2 bases for V and 5 bases for J; bases not matched to a gene: 4. This CDR3 is built from 14 residues. The CDR3 bases are TGTGCCAGCAGCTTACAGGGGGCCTCTACTGAAGCTTTCTTT. Its protein is CASSLQGASTEAFF.

The chain links TRBV11-2 to TRBJ1-4, with no clear D. Deletions cut 3 bases from V and 7 bases from J, with 9 bases between. This CDR3 comprises 13 residues. Germline CDR1 reads SGHAT; CDR2 reads FQNNGV. The CDR3, as DNA: TGTGCCAGCAGCTTGCAGAGGGCTGAAAAACTGTTTTTT. It codes for CASSLQRAEKLFF. Filled out from reference TRBV11-2 and TRBJ1-4, the complete variable domain reads EAGVAQSPRYKIIEKRQSVAFWCNPISGHATLYWYQQILGQGPKLLIQFQNNGVVDDSQLPKDRFSAERLKGVDSTLKIQPAKLEDSAVYLCASSLQRAEKLFFGSGTQLSVL.